This passage covers 19 T cell receptor beta chains from one sample sequenced in a study of blood T cell repertoires in COVID-19. Produced via immunoSEQ multiplex PCR; TCRdb's table is partial and in-frame only. The data contain a few hundred thousand clones, around 87% of them singletons. Sequencing used PBMCs or T cells enriched from blood (not recorded which). These receptors all stem from a young woman who had recovered from COVID-19.

The rearrangement joins TRBV2 to TRBJ2-3; D is uncertain. The CDR3 contains 14 residues. CDR1 SNHLY and CDR2 FYNNEI come from the germline V gene. V was pared by 4 bases and J by 3 bases, with 11 bases between. CDR3 loop: CASSAATTTDTQYF. CDR3 in DNA: TGTGCCAGCAGTGCAGCAACGACAACAGATACGCAGTATTTT. Combining the CDR3 with reference TRBV2 and TRBJ2-3 gives the whole variable domain EPEVTQTPSHQVTQMGQEVILRCVPISNHLYFYWYRQILGQKVEFLVSFYNNEISEKSEIFDDQFSVERPDGSNFTLKIRSTKLEDSAMYFCASSAATTTDTQYFGPGTRLTVL.

The chain employs TRBV4-1 and TRBJ2-1, with D possibly being TRBD2 (5 bases). Germline V gene lookup returns CDR1 MGHRA and CDR2 YSYEKL. Trimming stripped 3 bases from V and 8 bases from J, with 17 bases between. The CDR3 has 15 residues. The DNA of the CDR3 is TGCGCCAGCAGCCAGGGAGTACCCCTCAAGGATGAGCAGTTCTTC. It specifies CASSQGVPLKDEQFF.

The gene calls are TRBV2 and TRBJ2-3; TRBD1 might be the D (5 bases). The CDR3 runs to 12 residues. The germline V gene encodes CDR1 SNHLY and CDR2 FYNNEI. The V gene lost 8 bases and the J gene lost 5 bases, with 11 bases spanning the gap. The CDR3 nucleotides are TGTGCCAGCGGCCCGCAGGGAGATACGCAGTATTTT. Its protein is CASGPQGDTQYF.

This chain links TRBV4-1 with TRBJ2-3; 13 nucleotides agree with TRBD2. This CDR3 is 17 amino acids long. CDR1 and CDR2 from the germline V gene are MGHRA and YSYEKL. V lost 4 bases, J lost 0 bases, and 4 bases stayed unmatched. CDR3 in amino acids: CASSPGLAGISTDTQYF. CDR3 nucleotides: TGCGCCAGCAGCCCGGGACTAGCGGGGATTAGCACAGATACGCAGTATTTT.

The chain carries TRBV2 and TRBJ2-7, with a weak D call TRBD2 (5 bases). Deletions cut 0 bases from V and 2 bases from J, with 11 bases between. Germline assignment: CDR1 SNHLY and CDR2 FYNNEI. This CDR3 has 15 amino acids. CDR3: CASSEARRGTYEQYF. For the CDR3, the DNA is TGTGCCAGCAGTGAAGCGCGTCGGGGAACCTACGAGCAGTACTTC.

The gene calls are TRBV5-1 and TRBJ2-2; 9 bases are shared with TRBD1. In germline, CDR1 is SGHRS, CDR2 YFSETQ. The V and J ends lost 0 bases and 5 bases, in that order; junction bases with no gene match: 5. The CDR3 loop spans 16 amino acids. This CDR3 reads CASSLATGGATGELFF. As DNA, the CDR3 is TGCGCCAGCAGCTTGGCGACAGGGGGGGCAACCGGGGAGCTGTTTTTT.

The chain links TRBV6-5 to TRBJ2-3; 10 bases are a match to TRBD2. The CDR3 has 13 residues. Trimming took 8 bases from V and 3 from J; bases not matched to a gene: 2. Germline V gives CDR1 MNHEY, CDR2 SVGAGI. The CDR3 DNA reads as TGTGCCAGCGGTAGCGGGGGGACAGATACGCAGTATTTT. As protein: CASGSGGTDTQYF.

The J gene is TRBJ1-2, the V gene TRBV14, with D possibly being TRBD1 (5 bases). CDR3 length: 13 amino acids. Germline loops: CDR1 SGHDN, CDR2 FVKESK. V was cut by 4 bases and J by 4 bases, with 10 bases left in between. CDR3 nucleotide sequence: TGTGCCAGCAGCCCGGACACCCGCTATGGCTACACCTTC. Amino acids: CASSPDTRYGYTF.

The chain links TRBV2 to TRBJ1-6; the match to TRBD1 covers 8 bases. CDR1 is SNHLY and CDR2 is FYNNEI in the germline V gene. J lost 7 bases, V lost 6 bases, and 11 bases had no gene match. This CDR3 is built from 16 residues. The DNA of the CDR3 is TGTGCCAGCAGATCTCCAGGGGGCTGGACCAATTCACCCCTCCACTTT. It translates to CASRSPGGWTNSPLHF.

In regard to this clone: The identical CDR3 is also encoded by other nucleotide sequences in the sample. The CDR3: CASNHRDTDTQYF. The CDR3 DNA reads as TGTGCCAGTAATCACAGGGATACAGATACGCAGTATTTT. The rearrangement joins TRBV19 to TRBJ2-3, with D tentatively TRBD1 (6 bases). V was clipped by 7 bases and J by 3 bases, with 11 bases between them. This CDR3 is 13 amino acids long. CDR1 LNHDA and CDR2 SQIVND come from the germline V gene (reference sequence).

The gene calls are TRBV5-1 and TRBJ1-6; 8 bases are a match to TRBD1. This CDR3 has 15 residues. V shed 4 bases, J shed 6 bases, and the junction held 6 bases outside the gene matches. The V gene's germline CDR1 is SGHRS and CDR2 YFSETQ. Here the CDR3 reads CASSPTGVGNSPLHF. CDR3 nucleotide sequence: TGCGCCAGCAGCCCGACAGGGGTCGGTAATTCACCCCTCCACTTT.

This chain links TRBV5-1 with TRBJ1-4; D perhaps matches TRBD1 (5 bases). CDR1 SGHRS and CDR2 YFSETQ come from the germline V gene. Trimming took 4 bases from V and 2 from J, leaving 9 bases between them. The CDR3 runs to 14 residues. Here the CDR3 DNA reads TGCGCCAGCAGCCCGACAGCGACTAATGAAAAACTGTTTTTT. Its translation: CASSPTATNEKLFF. Based on the CDR3 plus reference TRBV5-1 and TRBJ1-4, the full variable domain is KAGVTQTPRYLIKTRGQQVTLSCSPISGHRSVSWYQQTPGQGLQFLFEYFSETQRNKGNFPGRFSGRQFSNSRSEMNVSTLELGDSALYLCASSPTATNEKLFFGSGTQLSVL.

The genes are TRBV5-5 and TRBJ2-1; tentative D call: TRBD2 (6 bases). CDR1 SGHKS and CDR2 YYEKEE come from the germline V gene (reference sequence). The germline V and J ends were trimmed by 4 bases and 2 bases, with 13 bases remaining between them. CDR3 length: 15 residues. The CDR3 DNA follows: TGTGCCAGCAGCGGGGGGACTCAAACCTACAATGAGCAGTTCTTC. Translated: CASSGGTQTYNEQFF.

The genes are TRBV11-2 and TRBJ2-3; maybe TRBD1 (7 bases). The CDR3 spans 18 residues. Trimming removed 2 bases at V and 6 bases at J, with 24 bases between. From germline, CDR1 is SGHAT and CDR2 FQNNGV. CDR3 bases: TGTGCCAGCAGCTTATCGTGGAGGGCAGGGGGTCGCCCCGATACGCAGTATTTT. It codes for CASSLSWRAGGRPDTQYF.

CDR3 region: CASSLVGGRGTEAFF. The CDR3 DNA reads TGTGCCAGCAGCTTAGTCGGCGGGAGGGGCACTGAAGCTTTCTTT. This sequence joins TRBV7-9 and TRBJ1-1, with D possibly TRBD1 on 5 matching bases. V was clipped by 1 base and J by 4 bases, with 13 bases between them. Germline V gene sequence: CDR1 SEHNR, CDR2 FQNEAQ (reference sequence). This CDR3 comprises 15 residues. Together with reference TRBV7-9 and TRBJ1-1, the CDR3 gives the full variable domain: DTGVSQNPRHKITKRGQNVTFRCDPISEHNRLYWYRQTLGQGPEFLTYFQNEAQLEKSRLLSDRFSAERPKGSFSTLEIQRTEQGDSAMYLCASSLVGGRGTEAFFGQGTRLTVV.

The V and J genes are TRBV3-1 (or the pseudogene TRBV3-2) and TRBJ2-3, with 13 bases that match TRBD2. CDR3 length: 19 residues. The V gene's germline CDR1 is LGHDT and CDR2 YNNKEL (reference sequence). V lost 3 bases and J lost 4; bases outside the gene matches: 13. The DNA of the CDR3 is TGTGCCAGCAGCCAGGCCTTACCTGGGACTAGCGGGGCCCCAGATACGCAGTATTTT. Amino acids: CASSQALPGTSGAPDTQYF.

Turning to this clone: The sample contains more than one DNA sequence encoding this CDR3. The chain employs TRBV11-2 and TRBJ1-3; tentatively, D is TRBD1 (5 bases). CDR1 and CDR2 from the germline V gene are SGHAT and FQNNGV. V gave up 1 base and J gave up 1 base, with 8 bases separating them. This CDR3 is 15 amino acids long. This CDR3 reads CASSLGGGSGNTIYF. For the CDR3, the DNA is TGTGCCAGCAGCTTAGGTGGGGGGTCTGGAAACACCATATATTTT.

The rearrangement joins TRBV4-1 to TRBJ1-4; D ambiguous. The V gene lost 2 bases and the J gene lost 8 bases, with 12 bases spanning the gap. CDR1 is MGHRA, CDR2 YSYEKL, per germline. The CDR3 is made up of 14 amino acids. CDR3 in amino acids: CASSQTDVGEKLFF. The CDR3 bases are TGCGCCAGCAGCCAAACAGACGTCGGCGAAAAACTGTTTTTT.

The CDR3 loop is CATSRDPRPDRNYGYTF. For the CDR3, the DNA is TGTGCCACCAGCAGAGATCCCAGGCCAGATCGTAACTATGGCTACACCTTC. The chain has TRBV15 and TRBJ1-2; D not resolved. CDR1 is LNHNV, CDR2 YYDKDF, per germline (reference sequence). The V gene lost 0 bases and the J gene lost 1 base, with 15 bases spanning the gap. The CDR3 sequence is 17 residues long.